The 23 T cell receptor beta chains listed next were all sequenced from one sample in a study of blood T cell repertoires in COVID-19. The protocol was immunoSEQ multiplex PCR, while the TCRdb copy is restricted to in-frame clones and leaves out a portion. The table lists a few hundred thousand clones, about 80% of them singletons. The specimen sequenced was peripheral blood. The receptors were gathered from an elderly woman with acute or convalescent COVID-19.

This clone turned up a few times. The V and J genes are TRBV19 and TRBJ1-5, with 9 bases fitting TRBD1. Trimming cost V 4 bases and J 4 bases; bases outside gene matches: 5. Looked up from germline, CDR1 is LNHDA and CDR2 is SQIVND (reference sequence). The CDR3 is 15 amino acids. The CDR3 sequence is CASSTPGTGNQPQHF. The CDR3 DNA is TGTGCCAGTAGTACCCCCGGGACAGGGAATCAGCCCCAGCATTTT.

With respect to this clone: This likely reflects a read error, since a far larger clone is one base away. The rearrangement links TRBV6-4 to TRBJ1-2; 12 bases align to TRBD1. V trimming: 6 bases; J trimming: 8 bases; junction bases outside the gene matches: 1. The CDR3 consists of 12 residues. From germline, CDR1 is MRHNA and CDR2 SNTAGT. CDR3 nucleotide sequence: TGTGCCAGCAGGGGGACAGGGGGCGGCTACACCTTC. Translation gives CASRGTGGGYTF.

The rearrangement uses TRBV7-2 and TRBJ2-7, with 8 bases matching TRBD1. This CDR3 spans 18 amino acids. V gave up 2 bases and J gave up 2 bases; unmatched junction bases: 14. Germline-derived CDR1 and CDR2 are SGHTA and FQGNSA. The chain's CDR3 is CASSLFTGDRLNPYEQYF. The CDR3 nucleotides are TGTGCCAGCAGCTTATTTACGGGGGACAGGTTAAACCCCTACGAGCAGTACTTC.

The sample holds a few counts of this clone. The V gene is TRBV9, the J gene TRBJ1-2; 10 bases line up with TRBD1. V gave up 1 base and J gave up 7 bases; unmatched junction bases: 4. Germline V gene lookup returns CDR1 SGDLS and CDR2 YYNGEE. The CDR3 is 14 amino acids. CDR3 loop: CASSVQDRGFGYTF. The DNA of the CDR3 is TGTGCCAGCAGCGTACAGGACAGGGGGTTTGGCTACACCTTC.

V is TRBV19 and J is TRBJ1-5; no firm D call. CDR3 length: 15 residues. CDR1 and CDR2 (germline): LNHDA, SQIVND (reference sequence). Trimming cost V 11 bases and J 4 bases, with 21 bases left between them. The CDR3 sequence: CASSSGAVDNQPQHF. For the CDR3, the DNA is TGTGCCTCCTCAAGTGGAGCGGTCGATAATCAGCCCCAGCATTTT. Complete variable domain (other parts from reference TRBV19 and TRBJ1-5): DGGITQSPKYLFRKEGQNVTLSCEQNLNHDAMYWYRQDPGQGLRLIYYSQIVNDFQKGDIAEGYSVSREKKESFPLTVTSAQKNPTAFYLCASSSGAVDNQPQHFGDGTRLSIL.

CDR3: CASSSLRTGGNQPQHF. CDR3 bases: TGTGCCAGCAGTTCTCTACGGACGGGGGGCAATCAGCCCCAGCATTTT. The chain is built from TRBV6-2 or TRBV6-3 and TRBJ1-5, with TRBD1 as a possible D gene (5 bases). Germline CDR1 MNHEY, CDR2 SVGEGT. This CDR3 region has 16 residues. Deletions cut 4 bases from V and 2 bases from J, with 15 bases between.

The CDR3 spells CASSRQGARDYGYTF. The CDR3 DNA reads TGTGCCAGCAGCAGACAGGGGGCTCGTGACTATGGCTACACCTTC. V and J are TRBV28 and TRBJ1-2, with TRBD1 matching over 10 bases. The CDR3 has 15 amino acids. Germline lookup yields CDR1 MDHEN and CDR2 SYDVKM. V shed 6 bases and J 3 bases; nucleotides not matched to a gene: 7.

The chain joins TRBV19 to TRBJ2-6; D unclear. The CDR3 has 16 residues. V lost 4 bases to trimming and J lost 4 bases, with 14 bases between them. Germline CDR1 reads LNHDA; CDR2 reads SQIVND (reference sequence). CDR3 protein: CASSRIDGTGANVLTF. The CDR3 DNA follows: TGTGCCAGTAGTAGAATCGATGGTACAGGGGCCAACGTCCTGACTTTC.

The chain combines TRBV15 with TRBJ2-7; 10 bases map to TRBD2. This CDR3 spans 15 amino acids. Trimming took 4 bases from V and 4 from J; bases not matched to a gene: 7. Germline assignment: CDR1 LNHNV and CDR2 YYDKDF (reference sequence). The CDR3 loop reads CATSIQRGGGYEQYF. In DNA form, the CDR3 reads TGTGCCACCAGCATCCAGCGGGGGGGAGGGTACGAGCAGTACTTC.

V gene TRBV10-3 combines with J gene TRBJ1-1, with D uncertain. The V gene's germline CDR1 is ENHRY and CDR2 SYGVKD. There are 13 residues in the CDR3. The V end lost 3 bases, the J end lost 1 base, and 6 bases lay between the germline ends. DNA of the CDR3: TGTGCCATCAGTGATAACACGAACACTGAAGCTTTCTTT. Encoded protein: CAISDNTNTEAFF.

The J gene is TRBJ2-7, the V gene TRBV6-2 or TRBV6-3, with 9 bases fitting TRBD1. CDR1 and CDR2 from the germline V gene are MNHEY and SVGEGT. The V segment lost 2 bases and the J segment 3 bases; nucleotides outside the gene matches: 5. The CDR3 covers 15 residues. The CDR3, as DNA: TGTGCCAGCAGTTACCCGGGACAGGGTCGCTACGAGCAGTACTTC. Translation: CASSYPGQGRYEQYF.

This chain joins TRBV19 and TRBJ1-2; D perhaps matches TRBD1 (5 bases). V lost 6 bases to trimming and J lost 8 bases, with 16 bases between them. CDR1 and CDR2 (germline): LNHDA, SQIVND (reference sequence). CDR3 length equals 13 residues. CDR3 DNA: TGTGCCAGTAGACCCTCAGGGATTGGAGGCTACACCTTC. Translating it yields CASRPSGIGGYTF.

V and J are TRBV5-1 and TRBJ2-5; 8 positions agree with TRBD1. V gave up 4 bases and J gave up 3 bases; unmatched junction bases: 2. Germline V lookup: CDR1 SGHRS, CDR2 YFSETQ. The CDR3 covers 13 residues. The CDR3 DNA sequence: TGCGCCAGCAGCATGACAGGGGAAGAGACCCAGTACTTC. This gives the protein CASSMTGEETQYF.

This clone was seen a handful of times. The chain is built from TRBV20-1 and TRBJ2-2; TRBD2 matches 9 bases. In germline, CDR1 is DFQATT, CDR2 SNEGSKA (reference sequence). With 3 bases clipped from V and 4 bases from J, the junction kept 9 bases outside the gene matches. The CDR3 runs 16 residues. The DNA for the CDR3 is TGCAGTGCTAGTAAGGCGGGAGGGCCCAGCACCGGGGAGCTGTTTTTT. It encodes CSASKAGGPSTGELFF.

This clone was observed a single time. V gene TRBV18 combines with J gene TRBJ1-4, with 12 positions matching TRBD1. CDR1 KGHSH and CDR2 LQKENI come from the germline V gene. V dropped 3 bases and J dropped 7; count of bases not matched to a gene: 9. There are 17 residues in the CDR3. CDR3 DNA: TGTGCCAGCTCACCGGGGGACAGGGGGCCTCGGGGTGAAAAACTGTTTTTT. Its translation: CASSPGDRGPRGEKLFF.

In regard to this clone: Other DNA sequences in this specimen translate into the identical CDR3. In DNA form, the CDR3 reads TGTGCCAGCAGATCCGGGACAGGGGGTGAAAAACTGTTTTTT. Encoded protein: CASRSGTGGEKLFF. This chain uses TRBV2 with TRBJ1-4; 11 bases line up with TRBD1. The CDR3 is 14 residues long. Germline CDR1 is SNHLY and CDR2 is FYNNEI. The V gene end was trimmed by 6 bases and the J gene end by 7 bases; junction bases not matched to a gene: 4.

This chain connects TRBV11-3 to TRBJ1-4, with TRBD1 as a possible D gene (6 bases). CDR3 length: 19 amino acids. The V end was cut by 4 bases, the J end by 0 bases, with 21 bases between. Germline V gene sequence: CDR1 SGHNT, CDR2 YENEEA. The CDR3: CASSCKPGQVIPTNEKLFF. In DNA form, the CDR3 reads TGTGCCAGCAGCTGTAAACCGGGACAAGTTATACCAACTAATGAAAAACTGTTTTTT.

On this clone itself: Given a much more abundant clone one base away, this may be a read error. CDR3 residues: CASRRQGRTGELFF. The CDR3 bases are TGTGCCAGCAGAAGACAGGGAAGGACCGGGGAGCTGTTTTTT. The chain carries TRBV6-1 and TRBJ2-2; 7 bases fit TRBD1. CDR3 length: 14 amino acids. J gave up 5 bases and V 6 bases, and 6 bases lay outside the gene matches. Germline assignment: CDR1 MNHNS and CDR2 SASEGT.

This chain uses TRBV7-3 with TRBJ2-1, with 10 bases lining up with TRBD2. The ends lost 5 bases at V and 15 bases at J; junction bases unmatched: 13. The CDR3 is 14 residues long. Germline V gene sequence: CDR1 SGHTA, CDR2 FQGTGA. CDR3 bases: TGTGCCAGCAGCCCAGGGGGTACTAGCGGGGAAAGGTTCTTC. This gives the protein CASSPGGTSGERFF.

The chain joins TRBV6-2 or TRBV6-3 to TRBJ1-4; TRBD1 aligns across 8 bases. This CDR3 region has 13 residues. The V segment lost 5 bases and the J segment 5 bases; nucleotides outside the gene matches: 1. CDR1 is MNHEY, CDR2 SVGEGT, per germline. CDR3 region: CASSGTGNEKLFF. CDR3 sequence (DNA): TGTGCCAGCAGTGGGACAGGCAATGAAAAACTGTTTTTT.

V gene TRBV2 combines with J gene TRBJ2-3; 9 bases match TRBD1. Germline CDR1 and CDR2: SNHLY and FYNNEI. Trimming took 5 bases from V and 6 from J; bases not matched to a gene: 9. The CDR3 is 15 residues long. The CDR3 bases are TGTGCCAGCAGTAAAAACAGGGGGACAGGGGATACGCAGTATTTT. As protein: CASSKNRGTGDTQYF.

This clone was counted once. The V gene is TRBV5-1, the J gene TRBJ2-7; 13 bases agree with TRBD2. Germline lookup yields CDR1 SGHRS and CDR2 YFSETQ. Germline trimming cut 4 bases from V and 7 bases from J; bases unmatched to any gene: 8. The CDR3 spans 15 residues. CDR3 in amino acids: CASSQLAGGPGEQYF. CDR3 coding DNA: TGCGCCAGCAGCCAACTAGCGGGAGGGCCGGGGGAGCAGTACTTC. The full variable domain, rest sourced from reference TRBV5-1 and TRBJ2-7, is KAGVTQTPRYLIKTRGQQVTLSCSPISGHRSVSWYQQTPGQGLQFLFEYFSETQRNKGNFPGRFSGRQFSNSRSEMNVSTLELGDSALYLCASSQLAGGPGEQYFGPGTRLTVT.

CDR3 DNA sequence: TGTGCCAGCTCACCTGACAGGGTAGCTAACTATGGCTACACCTTC. This encodes CASSPDRVANYGYTF. The chain joins TRBV18 to TRBJ1-2; 7 bases fit TRBD1. The germline V gene encodes CDR1 KGHSH and CDR2 LQKENI. V was pared by 3 bases and J by 0 bases, with 4 bases of the junction left unmatched. The CDR3 covers 15 residues.